This paragraph covers one TCR beta chain sequence. Antigen: not known. The sample contains more than one DNA sequence encoding this CDR3. The sample is drawn from a study of shared clonotypes between healthy human individuals. About the research overall: Ranging from 18 to 49 in age, donors were a couple of women and a few men. Researchers assigned three CD4 naive, three CD4 memory, two CD8 naive and one CD8 memory plate to each donor.

Study observations and caveats: The genetic and exposure-history diversity represented was limited by few donors. Relative to their counterparts shared across all four donors, non-shared clonotypes exhibited diminished generation probabilities.

Method: immunoSEQ multiplex PCR; TCRdb's copy keeps in-frame clones and lacks some. The table lists 2 million to 2.5 million clones, 85% to 95% of them singletons. CDR3 length: 12 residues. The V and J ends lost 0 bases and 6 bases respectively, with 4 bases between them. Germline V CDR1 and CDR2: SGHRS, YFSETQ. The receptor's source is a man aged 18-30 years in good health. Some clones in this sample may be carry-over from other donors' samples. Input material: naive CD4+ T cells from PBMCs. Subset specified: CD45RA+ positively selected. V gene TRBV5-1 combines with J gene TRBJ2-1; D call uncertain. CDR3 residues: CASSLVANEQFF. The CDR3 region has the DNA TGCGCCAGCAGCTTGGTTGCCAATGAGCAGTTCTTC.